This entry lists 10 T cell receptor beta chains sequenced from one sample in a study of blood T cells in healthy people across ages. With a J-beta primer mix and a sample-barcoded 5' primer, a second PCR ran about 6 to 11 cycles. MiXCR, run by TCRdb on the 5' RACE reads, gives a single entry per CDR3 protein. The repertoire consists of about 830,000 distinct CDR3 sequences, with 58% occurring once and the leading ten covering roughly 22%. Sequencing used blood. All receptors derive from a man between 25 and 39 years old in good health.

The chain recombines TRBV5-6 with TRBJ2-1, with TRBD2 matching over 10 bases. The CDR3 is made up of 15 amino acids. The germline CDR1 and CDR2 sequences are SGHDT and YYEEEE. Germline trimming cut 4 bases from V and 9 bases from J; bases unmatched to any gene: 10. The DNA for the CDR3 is TGTGCCAGCAGCCCGGAGGGCCTAGCGGGAGCTGAGCAGTTCTTC. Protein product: CASSPEGLAGAEQFF.

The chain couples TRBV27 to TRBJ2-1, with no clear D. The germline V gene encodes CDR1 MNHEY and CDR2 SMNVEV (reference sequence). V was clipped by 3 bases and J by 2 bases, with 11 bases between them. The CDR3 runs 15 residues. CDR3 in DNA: TGTGCCAGCAGTTTCGGCTTCGTACCCTACAATGAGCAGTTCTTC. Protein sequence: CASSFGFVPYNEQFF.

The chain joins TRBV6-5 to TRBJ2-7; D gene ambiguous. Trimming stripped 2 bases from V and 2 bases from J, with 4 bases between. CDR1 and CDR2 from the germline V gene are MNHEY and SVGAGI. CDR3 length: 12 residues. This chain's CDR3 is CASSYVAYEQYF. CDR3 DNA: TGTGCCAGCAGTTACGTCGCCTACGAGCAGTACTTC.

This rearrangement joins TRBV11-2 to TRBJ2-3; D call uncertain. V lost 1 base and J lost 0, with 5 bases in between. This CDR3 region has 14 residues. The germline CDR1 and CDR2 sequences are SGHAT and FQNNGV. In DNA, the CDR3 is TGTGCCAGCAGCTTAGCCAAGAGCACAGATACGCAGTATTTT. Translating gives CASSLAKSTDTQYF.

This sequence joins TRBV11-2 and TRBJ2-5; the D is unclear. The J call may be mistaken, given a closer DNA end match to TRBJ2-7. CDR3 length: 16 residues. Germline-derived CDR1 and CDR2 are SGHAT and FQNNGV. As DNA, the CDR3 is TGTGCCAGCAGCGTCACTCTCTCCTTAACCCTCTTCGAGCAGTACTTC. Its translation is CASSVTLSLTLFEQYF.

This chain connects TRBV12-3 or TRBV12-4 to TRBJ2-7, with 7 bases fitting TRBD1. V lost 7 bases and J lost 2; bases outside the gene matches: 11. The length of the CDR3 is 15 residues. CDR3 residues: CASTFSGTGAYEQYF. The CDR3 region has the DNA TGTGCCAGCACCTTCTCCGGTACAGGGGCCTACGAGCAGTACTTC.

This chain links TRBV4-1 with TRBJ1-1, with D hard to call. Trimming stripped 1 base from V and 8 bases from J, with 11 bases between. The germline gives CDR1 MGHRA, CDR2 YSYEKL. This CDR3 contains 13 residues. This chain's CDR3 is CASSQATALEAFF. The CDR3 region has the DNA TGCGCCAGCAGCCAAGCCACCGCCCTAGAAGCTTTCTTT.

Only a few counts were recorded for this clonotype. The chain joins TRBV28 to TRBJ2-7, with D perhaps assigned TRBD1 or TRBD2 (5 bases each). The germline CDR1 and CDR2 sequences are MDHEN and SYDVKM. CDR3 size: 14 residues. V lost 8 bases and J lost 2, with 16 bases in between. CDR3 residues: CASGGNPIAYEQYF. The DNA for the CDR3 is TGTGCCAGCGGGGGTAACCCCATCGCCTACGAGCAGTACTTC.

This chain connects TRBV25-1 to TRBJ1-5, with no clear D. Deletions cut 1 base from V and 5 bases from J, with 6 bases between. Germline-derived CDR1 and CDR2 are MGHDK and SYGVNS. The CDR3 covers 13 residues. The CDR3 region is CASSESGYQPQHF. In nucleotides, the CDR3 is TGTGCCAGCAGTGAATCGGGGTATCAGCCCCAGCATTTT.

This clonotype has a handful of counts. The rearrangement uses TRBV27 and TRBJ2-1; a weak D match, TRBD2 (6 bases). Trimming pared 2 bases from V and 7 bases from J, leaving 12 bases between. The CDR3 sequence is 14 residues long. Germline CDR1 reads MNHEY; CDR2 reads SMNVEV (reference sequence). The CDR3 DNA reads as TGTGCCAGCAGTTTACGGGGGACGAGGAATGAGCAGTTCTTC. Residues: CASSLRGTRNEQFF.